Listed here are 32 T cell receptor beta chains from one sample, sequenced in a study of PD-1 blockade in classical Hodgkin lymphoma. Time point given: cycle 4 day 1 (C4D1), after 6 weeks of nivolumab. No patient escaped relapse after autologous stem cell transplantation, and brentuximab vedotin exposure varied. The protocol was immunoSEQ multiplex PCR, while the TCRdb copy is restricted to in-frame clones and leaves out a portion. Among 25,000 to 35,000 clones listed, 72% were seen once. The sample in question was peripheral blood mononuclear cells (PBMCs), obtained before the fourth cycle of nivolumab. The receptors come from a human donor with classical Hodgkin lymphoma.

In its sample, this clone was seen a few times. The chain has TRBV10-1 and TRBJ2-7, with 9 bases aligning to TRBD2. V shed 5 bases, J shed 5 bases, and the junction held 4 bases outside the gene matches. CDR3 length: 13 amino acids. Germline assignment: CDR1 WNHNN and CDR2 SYGVQD (reference sequence). This CDR3 is CASSPRGRDEQYF. The CDR3 DNA reads TGCGCCAGCAGTCCCCGCGGGAGGGACGAGCAGTACTTC.

The V and J genes are TRBV5-1 and TRBJ2-7; 8 nucleotides align to TRBD2. The CDR3 contains 16 residues. Unmatched junction bases numbered 13, after V lost 4 bases and J lost 4 bases. Germline lookup yields CDR1 SGHRS and CDR2 YFSETQ. The CDR3 protein is CASSAWGSGTIYEQYF. DNA for the CDR3: TGCGCCAGCAGCGCCTGGGGTAGCGGGACCATATACGAGCAGTACTTC.

V and J are TRBV7-9 and TRBJ1-5; D not certain. There are 15 residues in the CDR3. Germline assignment: CDR1 SEHNR and CDR2 FQNEAQ (reference sequence). Deletions cut 2 bases from V and 6 bases from J, with 14 bases between. The CDR3 coding sequence is TGTGCCAGCAGCTTAAGGGTGTCTTATGGTCAGCCCCAGCATTTT. Encoded protein: CASSLRVSYGQPQHF.

The rearrangement uses TRBV5-6 and TRBJ2-3; TRBD1 matches at 9 bases. This CDR3 contains 15 residues. V dropped 3 bases and J dropped 3; count of bases not matched to a gene: 5. Looked up from germline, CDR1 is SGHDT and CDR2 is YYEEEE. This CDR3 is CASSYEDRGTDTQYF. The DNA for the CDR3 is TGTGCCAGCAGCTATGAGGACAGGGGTACAGATACGCAGTATTTT.

This chain links TRBV5-1 with TRBJ2-5; D is possibly TRBD1 (5 bases). This CDR3 spans 15 amino acids. From germline, CDR1 is SGHRS and CDR2 YFSETQ. Trimming left V 4 bases short and J 2 bases short, with 15 bases between. CDR3 sequence reads: CASSPGGQGQETQYF. DNA of the CDR3: TGCGCCAGCAGCCCTGGCGGCCAGGGACAAGAGACCCAGTACTTC.

This CDR3 is CASSQEGLRDSGNTIYF. CDR3 DNA sequence: TGTGCCAGCAGCCAGGAGGGACTCCGGGACTCTGGAAACACCATATATTTT. This chain connects TRBV14 to TRBJ1-3; D is perhaps TRBD1 (5 bases). The CDR3 has 17 amino acids. The germline gives CDR1 SGHDN, CDR2 FVKESK. Trimming stripped 3 bases from V and 0 bases from J, with 15 bases between.

The chain links TRBV7-9 to TRBJ1-4, with TRBD1 as a possible D gene (5 bases). This CDR3 is 14 amino acids long. V lost 5 bases and J lost 5, with 12 bases in between. The germline gives CDR1 SEHNR, CDR2 FQNEAQ (reference sequence). The CDR3 nucleotides read TGTGCCAGCAGCCCGGGACGGCGAAATGAAAAACTGTTTTTT. Its translation: CASSPGRRNEKLFF.

This CDR3 reads CASSLDRTQSYEQYF. The CDR3 DNA reads TGCGCCAGCAGCTTGGACAGGACACAATCCTACGAGCAGTACTTC. This chain uses TRBV5-1 with TRBJ2-7; possibly TRBD1 for D (5 bases). CDR1 is SGHRS, CDR2 YFSETQ, per germline. This CDR3 region has 15 residues. Trimming took 0 bases from V and 1 from J, leaving 11 bases between them.

The chain employs TRBV28 and TRBJ2-2; D is ambiguous. The CDR3 is made up of 15 amino acids. Trimming stripped 1 base from V and 3 bases from J, with 9 bases between. Germline V lookup: CDR1 MDHEN, CDR2 SYDVKM. The chain's CDR3 is CASSLSVADTGELFF. The CDR3 nucleotides read TGTGCCAGCAGTTTATCGGTGGCGGACACCGGGGAGCTGTTTTTT. Filled out from reference TRBV28 and TRBJ2-2, the complete variable domain reads DVKVTQSSRYLVKRTGEKVFLECVQDMDHENMFWYRQDPGLGLRLIYFSYDVKMKEKGDIPEGYSVSREKKERFSLILESASTNQTSMYLCASSLSVADTGELFFGEGSRLTVL.

The chain joins TRBV6-6 to TRBJ2-7; 7 bases match TRBD1. The trim removed 6 bases at V and 0 bases at J, leaving 5 bases unmatched. CDR3 length: 14 residues. The germline V gene encodes CDR1 MNHNY and CDR2 SVGAGI (reference sequence). The CDR3 loop reads CASRPGQTSYEQYF. CDR3 coding DNA: TGTGCCAGCAGACCGGGACAGACCTCCTACGAGCAGTACTTC.

J is TRBJ2-7 and V is TRBV13, with 9 bases that match TRBD2. The germline V gene encodes CDR1 PRHDT and CDR2 FYEKMQ (reference sequence). Trimming took 5 bases from V and 2 from J; bases not matched to a gene: 1. The CDR3 is 13 residues long. The CDR3 sequence is CASSPSGTYEQYF. DNA of the CDR3: TGTGCCAGCAGCCCTAGCGGGACCTACGAGCAGTACTTC.

The chain links TRBV5-5 to TRBJ2-1, with D possibly being TRBD2 (6 bases). The germline V gene has CDR1 SGHKS and CDR2 YYEKEE (reference sequence). The CDR3 is made up of 16 amino acids. Trimming took 4 bases from V and 4 from J, leaving 18 bases between them. The CDR3 is CASSPTGGNSYNEQFF. The CDR3 DNA sequence: TGTGCCAGCAGCCCGACCGGGGGTAATTCTTACAATGAGCAGTTCTTC.

The CDR3 loop reads CASSFTRQGARNSPLHF. For the CDR3, the DNA is TGTGCCAGCAGCTTTACCCGACAGGGGGCGAGGAATTCACCCCTCCACTTT. The gene calls are TRBV5-6 and TRBJ1-6; TRBD1 matches at 10 bases. The CDR3 has 17 amino acids. Trimming cost V 2 bases and J 7 bases; bases outside gene matches: 9. In germline, CDR1 is SGHDT, CDR2 YYEEEE.

The J gene is TRBJ1-5, the V gene TRBV28; 9 positions agree with TRBD1. The junction had 4 bases not matched to a gene; V was cut back by 6 bases and J by 1 base. The CDR3 is 15 residues long. Germline-derived CDR1 and CDR2 are MDHEN and SYDVKM. The CDR3 coding sequence is TGTGCCAGCAGCCCAACAGGGGGCAGCAATCAGCCCCAGCATTTT. It specifies CASSPTGGSNQPQHF.

The chain uses TRBV5-1 and TRBJ1-2; D possibly corresponds to TRBD1 (6 bases). The germline V gene encodes CDR1 SGHRS and CDR2 YFSETQ. The V and J ends lost 0 bases and 5 bases respectively, with 14 bases between them. There are 15 residues in the CDR3. The DNA of the CDR3 is TGCGCCAGCAGCTTGGTAGGGGGAAAAGATTATGGCTACACCTTC. Its translation: CASSLVGGKDYGYTF.

V is TRBV6-5 and J is TRBJ2-3; weak D call: TRBD2 (6 bases). Germline CDR1 is MNHEY and CDR2 is SVGAGI. The CDR3 loop spans 14 amino acids. V lost 2 bases and J lost 4, with 10 bases in between. The CDR3 DNA is TGTGCCAGCAGTTACATGGCGGGATCAGATACGCAGTATTTT. It specifies CASSYMAGSDTQYF.

This clone occurred a few times. The chain is built from TRBV5-6 and TRBJ1-3; 7 bases fit TRBD1. Germline CDR1 and CDR2: SGHDT and YYEEEE. Trimming took 4 bases from V and 0 from J; bases not matched to a gene: 10. The CDR3 length is 17 residues. CDR3 nucleotide sequence: TGTGCCAGCAGCGTACTGACAGGGATAATCTCTGGAAACACCATATATTTT. As protein: CASSVLTGIISGNTIYF.

V is TRBV27 and J is TRBJ2-7; D remains ambiguous. Germline V gene lookup returns CDR1 MNHEY and CDR2 SMNVEV (reference sequence). The CDR3 loop spans 13 amino acids. The V and J ends lost 8 bases and 0 bases respectively, with 11 bases between them. The CDR3 DNA is TGTGCCAGCGGCGTGGGTCCCTCCTACGAGCAGTACTTC. Protein sequence: CASGVGPSYEQYF.

This clone occurred a few times. In the same sample, other DNA sequences code for this CDR3. The genes are TRBV5-5 and TRBJ2-7; 8 bases line up with TRBD1. This CDR3 is 14 amino acids long. J gave up 6 bases and V 0 bases, and 5 bases lay outside the gene matches. Germline V gene lookup returns CDR1 SGHKS and CDR2 YYEKEE (reference sequence). The CDR3 DNA sequence: TGTGCCAGCAGCTTGGGCCAGGGGGCCCGCGAGCAGTACTTC. Amino acids: CASSLGQGAREQYF.

The chain couples TRBV27 to TRBJ1-1; 7 bases map to TRBD1. The ends lost 5 bases at V and 11 bases at J; junction bases unmatched: 23. Germline CDR1 and CDR2: MNHEY and SMNVEV (reference sequence). CDR3 size: 17 residues. Here the CDR3 reads CASSVLPRDSGGTGAFF. DNA of the CDR3: TGTGCCAGCAGTGTACTACCCCGGGACAGCGGGGGAACGGGTGCTTTCTTT.

The CDR3 here is CASSAQEGTEAFF. In DNA form, the CDR3 reads TGTGCCAGCAGCGCTCAAGAGGGCACTGAAGCTTTCTTT. This chain uses TRBV7-2 with TRBJ1-1; D uncertain. This CDR3 comprises 13 residues. The V gene lost 5 bases and the J gene lost 4 bases, with 11 bases spanning the gap. CDR1 SGHTA and CDR2 FQGNSA come from the germline V gene.

The chain has TRBV27 and TRBJ2-1; either TRBD1 or TRBD2 may supply D (5 bases each). The CDR3 has 15 residues. Germline V gene lookup returns CDR1 MNHEY and CDR2 SMNVEV (reference sequence). Trimming removed 4 bases from V and 2 bases from J, with 12 bases in between. DNA for the CDR3: TGTGCCAGCAGTTGGGAAGTGGGACCCTACAATGAGCAGTTCTTC. It encodes CASSWEVGPYNEQFF.

The chain links TRBV5-1 to TRBJ1-1; weak D call: TRBD1 (6 bases). The CDR3 sequence is 14 residues long. Germline CDR1 SGHRS, CDR2 YFSETQ. The V end was cut by 4 bases, the J end by 6 bases, with 16 bases between. CDR3 sequence (DNA): TGCGCCAGCAGCCTTAAACAGGGTACCGCTGAAGCTTTCTTT. Translated: CASSLKQGTAEAFF.

The J gene is TRBJ2-7, the V gene TRBV7-9; TRBD1 matches 8 bases. The CDR3 runs to 12 residues. Trimming at V came to 5 bases and at J to 6 bases, leaving 3 bases not matched to a gene. From germline, CDR1 is SEHNR and CDR2 FQNEAQ (reference sequence). The CDR3 sequence: CASSPDRGEQYF. DNA of the CDR3: TGTGCCAGCAGCCCCGACAGGGGCGAGCAGTACTTC.

This clone was seen only once. The rearrangement links TRBV5-1 to TRBJ2-2; perhaps TRBD2 as D (6 bases). The CDR3 loop spans 16 amino acids. The V and J ends lost 4 bases and 1 base respectively, with 14 bases between them. Germline lookup yields CDR1 SGHRS and CDR2 YFSETQ. The CDR3 here is CASSPPGGRNTGELFF. CDR3 DNA sequence: TGCGCCAGCAGCCCCCCAGGAGGGAGGAACACCGGGGAGCTGTTTTTT.

The chain recombines TRBV4-1 with TRBJ1-4, with 10 bases fitting TRBD1. V shed 6 bases, J shed 9 bases, and the junction held 10 bases outside the gene matches. Germline CDR1 reads MGHRA; CDR2 reads YSYEKL. There are 15 residues in the CDR3. The CDR3 nucleotides are TGCGCCAGCAGATCACCGGGACAGGGGCATCAAAAACTGTTTTTT. Translation gives CASRSPGQGHQKLFF.

The chain links TRBV28 to TRBJ2-5; tentative D call: TRBD2 (6 bases). The V gene lost 4 bases and the J gene lost 5 bases, with 11 bases spanning the gap. The germline gives CDR1 MDHEN, CDR2 SYDVKM. The CDR3 extends over 13 amino acids. The CDR3 sequence is CASSSGGTETQYF. CDR3 nucleotides: TGTGCCAGCAGTTCAGGCGGGACGGAGACCCAGTACTTC.

In this sample, this clone turned up a few times. The V call is TRBV6-5, the J call TRBJ2-1; 15 nucleotides align to TRBD2. Germline values: CDR1 MNHEY, CDR2 SVGAGI. There are 15 residues in the CDR3. With V trimmed by 4 bases and J by 7 bases, 2 bases remained unmatched. The chain's CDR3 is CASSSGLAGGNEQFF. CDR3 nucleotides: TGTGCCAGCAGTTCGGGACTAGCGGGGGGAAATGAGCAGTTCTTC.

This clone was recorded once. The chain employs TRBV19 and TRBJ2-7; D perhaps matches TRBD2 (6 bases). This CDR3 has 16 amino acids. V lost 0 bases, J lost 4 bases, and 16 bases lay in between. The V gene's germline CDR1 is LNHDA and CDR2 SQIVND (reference sequence). DNA for the CDR3: TGTGCCAGTAGTATAGAGGCCGGGTCCGCGGGATACGAGCAGTACTTC. It is translated as CASSIEAGSAGYEQYF.

This clone appeared a single time. V and J are TRBV27 and TRBJ1-6, with a tentative D call TRBD1 (6 bases). V was pared by 4 bases and J by 5 bases, with 9 bases between. Per germline, CDR1 MNHEY and CDR2 SMNVEV (reference sequence). The CDR3 contains 14 residues. CDR3 loop: CASSWPGDNSPLHF. Written as DNA, the CDR3 is TGTGCCAGCAGTTGGCCAGGGGATAATTCACCCCTCCACTTT.

The gene calls are TRBV19 and TRBJ1-1, with unresolved D. This CDR3 is built from 14 residues. Germline CDR1 reads LNHDA; CDR2 reads SQIVND (reference sequence). Trimming left V 3 bases short and J 1 base short, with 9 bases between. CDR3 amino acids: CASSIIGKNTEAFF. The CDR3 DNA follows: TGTGCCAGTAGTATTATCGGAAAGAACACTGAAGCTTTCTTT. The full variable domain, completed using reference TRBV19 and TRBJ1-1, is DGGITQSPKYLFRKEGQNVTLSCEQNLNHDAMYWYRQDPGQGLRLIYYSQIVNDFQKGDIAEGYSVSREKKESFPLTVTSAQKNPTAFYLCASSIIGKNTEAFFGQGTRLTVV.

J is TRBJ1-2 and V is TRBV6-1, with D uncertain. Deletions cut 3 bases from V and 8 bases from J, with 13 bases between. Germline CDR1 is MNHNS and CDR2 is SASEGT. The CDR3 runs 13 residues. The CDR3 here is CASSEQTLGGYTF. The CDR3, as DNA: TGTGCCAGCAGTGAGCAGACGCTCGGCGGCTACACCTTC.